One sample yielded the 23 T cell receptor beta chains listed below, sequenced in a study of T cell changes during pregnancy in multiple sclerosis. Sequenced by immunoSEQ multiplex PCR; TCRdb stores in-frame clones only, minus some. The sample holds approximately 80,000 clones, 93% seen once. The material sequenced was peripheral blood, taken in the second trimester of pregnancy. These receptors were collected from a female donor in good health, enrolled as a control in a pregnancy study.

This rearrangement joins TRBV30 to TRBJ2-7; TRBD1 might be the D (6 bases). The V and J ends lost 3 bases and 5 bases respectively, with 11 bases between them. The CDR3 has 12 amino acids. Germline lookup yields CDR1 GTSNPN and CDR2 SVGIG (reference sequence). CDR3 bases: TGTGCCTGGAGCCCGACAGGTGACGAGCAGTACTTC. It yields the protein CAWSPTGDEQYF.

J is TRBJ1-2 and V is TRBV5-1, with unresolved D. The CDR3 is made up of 15 amino acids. Germline-derived CDR1 and CDR2 are SGHRS and YFSETQ. The V and J ends lost 0 bases and 0 bases respectively, with 9 bases between them. The CDR3 DNA reads TGCGCCAGCAGCTTGGAACAGCCGGCTAACTATGGCTACACCTTC. It yields the protein CASSLEQPANYGYTF.

This sequence joins TRBV2 and TRBJ1-6; a weak D match, TRBD1 (5 bases). CDR3 size: 15 residues. From germline, CDR1 is SNHLY and CDR2 FYNNEI. V was pared by 2 bases and J by 7 bases, with 12 bases between. CDR3 DNA: TGTGCCAGCAGTGAAAGGGCAGGGTGGAATTCACCCCTCCACTTT. Translation gives CASSERAGWNSPLHF.

The chain uses TRBV6-1 and TRBJ2-5, with D possibly TRBD2 on 6 matching bases. CDR1 and CDR2 from the germline V gene are MNHNS and SASEGT. The CDR3 runs to 14 residues. Trimming took off 1 base at V and 6 bases at J, with 12 bases between the two ends. DNA of the CDR3: TGTGCCAGCAGTGAAGGTGCGGGACCCCAGACCCAGTACTTC. Protein product: CASSEGAGPQTQYF.

The chain has TRBV9 and TRBJ1-5, with D possibly matching TRBD1 (6 bases). Germline V CDR1 and CDR2: SGDLS, YYNGEE. The CDR3 has 17 residues. V gave up 0 bases and J gave up 2 bases, with 15 bases separating them. CDR3 DNA sequence: TGTGCCAGCAGCGTAGCTGGGGGGGCTCCGGGCAATCAGCCCCAGCATTTT. It specifies CASSVAGGAPGNQPQHF.

J is TRBJ2-1 and V is TRBV6-1, with D hard to call. The ends were cut back, 1 base at V and 8 bases at J, with 6 bases in the middle. CDR1 is MNHNS, CDR2 SASEGT, per germline. The CDR3 contains 12 residues. The CDR3 is CASSEVRDEQFF. CDR3 DNA: TGTGCCAGCAGTGAAGTCCGGGATGAGCAGTTCTTC.

The chain joins TRBV30 to TRBJ1-4; D gene ambiguous. CDR1 is GTSNPN, CDR2 SVGIG, per germline (reference sequence). The length of the CDR3 is 13 residues. The germline V and J ends were trimmed by 5 bases and 6 bases, with 13 bases remaining between them. In DNA, the CDR3 is TGTGCCTGGGGGTCCGGGCGGGATGAAAAACTGTTTTTT. It translates to CAWGSGRDEKLFF.

The chain links TRBV13 to TRBJ2-7, with 8 bases lining up with TRBD1. Germline V gives CDR1 PRHDT, CDR2 FYEKMQ (reference sequence). V lost 5 bases to trimming and J lost 2 bases; unmatched junction nucleotides: 8. This CDR3 spans 15 amino acids. CDR3 sequence reads: CASSDQTGAAYEQYF. In nucleotides, the CDR3 is TGTGCCAGCAGCGACCAGACAGGGGCCGCCTACGAGCAGTACTTC.

The V and J genes are TRBV6-5 and TRBJ2-1, with D unclear. The CDR3 length is 14 residues. Trimming cost V 2 bases and J 3 bases, with 8 bases left between them. Per the germline V gene, CDR1 is MNHEY and CDR2 is SVGAGI. The CDR3 nucleotides read TGTGCCAGCAGTTACGATACCAGCTACAATGAGCAGTTCTTC. This translates into CASSYDTSYNEQFF.

The chain carries TRBV5-6 and TRBJ2-7; 9 bases line up with TRBD2. The ends lost 6 bases at V and 4 bases at J; junction bases unmatched: 5. The CDR3 has 13 residues. Germline V gene sequence: CDR1 SGHDT, CDR2 YYEEEE. CDR3 DNA: TGTGCCAGCACCGCGGGAGGGGCTTACGAGCAGTACTTC. Encoded protein: CASTAGGAYEQYF.

CDR3 nucleotides: TGCGCCAGCAGCCGAACGCCAATGGCAGCGGGCGGCCACGCTAGCACAGATACGCAGTATTTT. Amino acids: CASSRTPMAAGGHASTDTQYF. The chain combines TRBV5-1 with TRBJ2-3; tentative D call: TRBD2 (6 bases). CDR3 length: 21 amino acids. Looked up from germline, CDR1 is SGHRS and CDR2 is YFSETQ. Deletions cut 4 bases from V and 0 bases from J, with 30 bases between.

The chain recombines TRBV19 with TRBJ2-1, with 7 bases matching TRBD1. V gave up 7 bases and J gave up 3 bases; unmatched junction bases: 9. This CDR3 is built from 15 residues. Germline V gene lookup returns CDR1 LNHDA and CDR2 SQIVND (reference sequence). The CDR3 DNA reads as TGTGCCAGTACCGCATCGACAGGGCTCTACAATGAGCAGTTCTTC. It specifies CASTASTGLYNEQFF.

The table lists this clone with a count of one. The chain couples TRBV5-1 to TRBJ2-3, with a possible D match to TRBD1 (6 bases). CDR1 is SGHRS and CDR2 is YFSETQ in the germline V gene. The CDR3 extends over 17 amino acids. V lost 2 bases and J 1 base, leaving 17 bases between the germline ends. The CDR3 region has the DNA TGCGCCAGCAGCTTCGATATACAGGGATTCGGCACAGATACGCAGTATTTT. As protein: CASSFDIQGFGTDTQYF.

This chain joins TRBV12-5 and TRBJ1-1; unclear D gene. CDR3 size: 14 residues. The V and J ends lost 6 bases and 0 bases respectively, with 11 bases between them. Germline assignment: CDR1 LGHNT and CDR2 FRNRAP. This CDR3 is CASGPAAVNTEAFF. CDR3 DNA: TGTGCTAGTGGGCCCGCGGCAGTGAACACTGAAGCTTTCTTT.

This chain uses TRBV11-1 with TRBJ1-6; D is unclear. The CDR3 has 13 residues. Germline V CDR1 and CDR2: SGHAT, FQDESV (reference sequence). V was pared by 2 bases and J by 7 bases, with 6 bases between. The CDR3 bases are TGTGCCAGCAGCTTAAAAGAGAATTCACCCCTCCACTTT. As protein: CASSLKENSPLHF.

The chain uses TRBV2 and TRBJ2-5, with a weak D call TRBD1 (5 bases). Trimming stripped 4 bases from V and 5 bases from J, with 11 bases between. The CDR3 is made up of 13 amino acids. Per the germline V gene, CDR1 is SNHLY and CDR2 is FYNNEI. The CDR3 spells CASSGDSVETQYF. The CDR3 DNA follows: TGTGCCAGCAGTGGAGACAGTGTGGAGACCCAGTACTTC. Variable domain in full (rest from reference TRBV2 and TRBJ2-5): EPEVTQTPSHQVTQMGQEVILRCVPISNHLYFYWYRQILGQKVEFLVSFYNNEISEKSEIFDDQFSVERPDGSNFTLKIRSTKLEDSAMYFCASSGDSVETQYFGPGTRLLVL.

J is TRBJ2-7 and V is TRBV9; 7 bases are shared with TRBD2. V shed 3 bases and J 7 bases; nucleotides not matched to a gene: 10. The germline CDR1 and CDR2 sequences are SGDLS and YYNGEE. The CDR3 totals 14 residues. CDR3 nucleotide sequence: TGTGCCAGCAGCGAGAGCGGGGCACCGACGGAGCAGTACTTC. The encoded protein is CASSESGAPTEQYF.

This sequence joins TRBV5-6 and TRBJ1-2, with TRBD1 identical over 10 bases. This CDR3 is 14 amino acids long. Germline V gives CDR1 SGHDT, CDR2 YYEEEE. With 0 bases clipped from V and 6 bases from J, the junction kept 2 bases outside the gene matches. The CDR3 is CASSLVDRGHGYTF. CDR3 nucleotide sequence: TGTGCCAGCAGCTTGGTAGACAGGGGGCATGGCTACACCTTC.

J is TRBJ1-5 and V is TRBV6-1, with D hard to call. V gave up 2 bases and J gave up 6 bases, with 14 bases separating them. Germline assignment: CDR1 MNHNS and CDR2 SASEGT. There are 15 residues in the CDR3. The CDR3: CASSEYPSAPQPQHF. CDR3 coding DNA: TGTGCCAGCAGTGAATATCCCAGTGCTCCTCAGCCCCAGCATTTT.

V is TRBV5-1 and J is TRBJ1-1; D remains ambiguous. There are 13 residues in the CDR3. Germline assignment: CDR1 SGHRS and CDR2 YFSETQ. V was clipped by 1 base and J by 1 base, with 5 bases between them. CDR3 loop: CASSLTKNTEAFF. In DNA, the CDR3 is TGCGCCAGCAGCTTGACAAAGAACACTGAAGCTTTCTTT.

The chain carries TRBV18 and TRBJ2-2; 7 bases line up with TRBD1. In germline, CDR1 is KGHSH, CDR2 LQKENI. V was pared by 2 bases and J by 1 base, with 4 bases of the junction left unmatched. The CDR3 is made up of 16 amino acids. The CDR3 loop is CASSPFGTENTGELFF. The CDR3 DNA follows: TGTGCCAGCTCACCATTTGGGACAGAGAACACCGGGGAGCTGTTTTTT.

The CDR3 DNA reads TGTGCCAGCTTTACGGCGAGGCGCACGAACACCGGGGAGCTGTTTTTT. Its translation is CASFTARRTNTGELFF. This chain connects TRBV2 to TRBJ2-2; D remains ambiguous. The CDR3 is 16 residues long. Per germline, CDR1 SNHLY and CDR2 FYNNEI. Deletions cut 8 bases from V and 0 bases from J, with 16 bases between. The whole variable domain, remainder taken from reference TRBV2 and TRBJ2-2, is EPEVTQTPSHQVTQMGQEVILRCVPISNHLYFYWYRQILGQKVEFLVSFYNNEISEKSEIFDDQFSVERPDGSNFTLKIRSTKLEDSAMYFCASFTARRTNTGELFFGEGSRLTVL.

This chain links TRBV19 with TRBJ2-1; D is possibly TRBD2 (6 bases). This CDR3 comprises 15 residues. V was shortened by 5 bases and J by 5 bases, with 16 bases between the two germline ends. Germline V gene sequence: CDR1 LNHDA, CDR2 SQIVND (reference sequence). As DNA, the CDR3 is TGTGCCAGTAGTCGCGCGAGGCGGACTAACAATGAGCAGTTCTTC. This translates into CASSRARRTNNEQFF. The full variable domain, completed using reference TRBV19 and TRBJ2-1, is DGGITQSPKYLFRKEGQNVTLSCEQNLNHDAMYWYRQDPGQGLRLIYYSQIVNDFQKGDIAEGYSVSREKKESFPLTVTSAQKNPTAFYLCASSRARRTNNEQFFGPGTRLTVL.